A selection of T cell receptor beta chains follows, all from one sample in a study of blood T cells in healthy people across ages. MiXCR was run by TCRdb on the 5' RACE reads, yielding one entry per CDR3 protein. The sample has about 970,000 distinct CDR3 sequences, 45% to 60% seen once; the top ten hold about a fifth. Sequenced input: blood. Receptors were obtained from a woman aged 60 to 75 in good health. CDR3s include the opening cysteine and the closing phenylalanine or tryptophan. D genes are given only for firm matches. Size values are once, few and many counts, or a class for expanded clones, and some rows have none.

abundance,d_gene,j_gene,v_gene,CDR3aa,CDR3nt
NA,TRBD1,TRBJ1-1,TRBV5-1,CASRSGQGAMNTEAFF,TGCGCCAGCAGGAGCGGACAGGGGGCCATGAACACTGAAGCTTTCTTT
NA,NA,TRBJ2-7,TRBV20-1,CSARRTPTEQYF,TGCAGTGCTAGGCGGACCCCAACCGAGCAGTACTTC
NA,TRBD1,TRBJ2-7,TRBV29-1,CSVEDGTGGGEQYF,TGCAGCGTTGAAGACGGGACAGGGGGCGGCGAGCAGTACTTC
NA,NA,TRBJ2-3,TRBV6-1,CASSDRYSDTQYF,TGTGCCAGCAGTGACAGGTACAGCGATACGCAGTATTTT
few,TRBD2,TRBJ2-1,TRBV6-2/TRBV6-3,CASSPPWEGVNEQFF,TGTGCCAGCAGTCCCCCCTGGGAGGGAGTAAATGAGCAGTTCTTC
NA,NA,TRBJ1-4,TRBV7-2,CASSEYGGATNEKLFF,TGTGCCAGCAGCGAATACGGGGGGGCAACTAATGAAAAACTGTTTTTT
NA,NA,TRBJ1-1,TRBV7-9,CASSLALTEAFF,TGTGCCAGCAGCTTAGCCCTCACTGAAGCTTTCTTT
few,NA,TRBJ1-5,TRBV12-3/TRBV12-4,CASRQTTTQHF,TGTGCCAGCAGGCAGACAACGACCCAGCATTTT
NA,NA,TRBJ2-2,TRBV28,CASSPKERTGELFF,TGTGCCAGCAGTCCGAAGGAGCGGACCGGGGAGCTGTTTTTT
NA,NA,TRBJ1-5,TRBV18,CASSPSGPPEHF,TGTGCCAGCTCACCATCCGGTCCCCCGGAGCATTTT
few,TRBD1,TRBJ1-1,TRBV12-3/TRBV12-4,CASSFVGGLVTEAFF,TGTGCCAGCAGTTTCGTAGGGGGCTTGGTCACTGAAGCTTTCTTT
NA,TRBD2,TRBJ2-7,TRBV24-1,CATSDFHSGSVNEQYF,TGTGCCACCAGTGATTTTCATAGCGGGAGCGTCAATGAGCAGTACTTC
NA,TRBD2,TRBJ2-2,TRBV12-3/TRBV12-4,CASSLGGKTSGIFNGGELFF,TGTGCCAGCAGCCTCGGAGGAAAGACTAGCGGGATTTTTAACGGCGGGGAGCTGTTTTTT
few,TRBD2,TRBJ2-3,TRBV4-1,CASSQDQGLADTDTQYF,TGCGCCAGCAGCCAAGACCAGGGACTAGCGGACACAGATACGCAGTATTTT
NA,TRBD2,TRBJ2-7,TRBV3-1,CASRKLAGESYEQYF,TGTGCCAGCAGAAAACTAGCGGGAGAGTCCTACGAGCAGTACTTC
NA,TRBD2,TRBJ2-5,TRBV10-3,CAINRLAGGDDQYF,TGTGCCATCAACCGACTAGCGGGGGGGGATGACCAGTACTTC
once,TRBD2,TRBJ2-7,TRBV30,CAWSPPMASGHYEQYF,TGTGCCTGGAGTCCCCCCATGGCTAGCGGCCACTACGAGCAGTACTTC
NA,TRBD2,TRBJ2-5,TRBV27,CASSRRLAGGPETQYF,TGTGCCAGCAGTAGGCGGTTAGCGGGAGGGCCGGAGACCCAGTACTTC
few,NA,TRBJ2-7,TRBV20-1,CSASRVKGEQYF,TGCAGTGCTAGCAGGGTGAAGGGCGAGCAGTACTTC
NA,TRBD1,TRBJ2-7,TRBV28,CASTGQIYEQYF,TGTGCCAGCACGGGACAGATCTACGAGCAGTACTTC
NA,TRBD1,TRBJ2-7,TRBV6-5,CASSLSTGTRSYEQYF,TGTGCCAGCAGTCTATCGACAGGGACGCGCTCCTACGAGCAGTACTTC
few,TRBD2,TRBJ2-6,TRBV5-1,CASSLEPSGSSGANVLTF,TGCGCCAGCAGCTTGGAGCCTAGCGGGAGTTCTGGGGCCAACGTCCTGACTTTC
few,NA,TRBJ2-4,TRBV6-1,CASSEDLGTQEQYF,TGTGCCAGCAGTGAAGACCTAGGGACCCAGGAGCAGTACTTC